The 29 T cell receptor beta chains reported below all come from one sample, sequenced in a study of OX40 agonist ivuxolimab in advanced cancers. Clones were read by immunoSEQ multiplex PCR, and TCRdb kept only the in-frame ones, dropping some. The sample lists approximately 67,000 clones, 85% occurring once. The sample here was CD4+ or CD8+ T cells sorted from blood, taken in a trial of the OX40 agonist ivuxolimab. These receptors were obtained from an adult with an advanced solid tumor such as melanoma, head and neck, liver or kidney cancer.

V is TRBV27 and J is TRBJ1-2; 8 nucleotides align to TRBD1. The length of the CDR3 is 13 residues. V shed 2 bases, J shed 8 bases, and the junction held 4 bases outside the gene matches. CDR1 and CDR2 (germline): MNHEY, SMNVEV (reference sequence). The CDR3 coding sequence is TGTGCCAGCAGTTTAGGACAGGGCCGCGGCTACACCTTC. Protein sequence: CASSLGQGRGYTF.

This clone was detected once. The J gene is TRBJ2-7, the V gene TRBV7-6, with TRBD2 identical over 10 bases. Looked up from germline, CDR1 is SGHVS and CDR2 is FNYEAQ. Trimming took 0 bases from V and 3 from J; bases not matched to a gene: 5. The CDR3 consists of 16 residues. In DNA form, the CDR3 reads TGTGCCAGCAGCTTAGCGGGAGGGACTAGCGTCTACGAGCAGTACTTC. Its protein product is CASSLAGGTSVYEQYF. The complete variable domain, with remaining parts taken from reference TRBV7-6 and TRBJ2-7, reads GAGVSQSPRYKVTKRGQDVALRCDPISGHVSLYWYRQALGQGPEFLTYFNYEAQQDKSGLPNDRFSAERPEGSISTLTIQRTEQRDSAMYRCASSLAGGTSVYEQYFGPGTRLTVT.

CDR3 DNA sequence: TGTGCCAGCAGCTTAGATGGGGGGAACACTGAAGCTTTCTTT. Protein: CASSLDGGNTEAFF. The rearrangement uses TRBV11-2 and TRBJ1-1, with D possibly matching TRBD1 (5 bases). Trimming pared 0 bases from V and 1 base from J, leaving 6 bases between. The germline V gene encodes CDR1 SGHAT and CDR2 FQNNGV. The CDR3 is 14 residues long.

With respect to this clone: The sample has other DNA sequences that encode this CDR3 too. The chain uses TRBV2 and TRBJ1-5; D remains unclear. Germline CDR1 is SNHLY and CDR2 is FYNNEI. This CDR3 comprises 13 residues. V shed 2 bases and J shed 6 bases, with 8 bases lying between them. The CDR3 loop is CASSENLRQPQHF. For the CDR3, the DNA is TGTGCCAGCAGTGAAAACCTCCGTCAGCCCCAGCATTTT.

This clone has more than one count but fewer than ten. The rearrangement uses TRBV19 and TRBJ1-5; D perhaps matches TRBD1 (5 bases). This CDR3 has 13 amino acids. V gave up 6 bases and J gave up 4 bases, with 10 bases separating them. Germline lookup yields CDR1 LNHDA and CDR2 SQIVND (reference sequence). Here the CDR3 reads CASSGTVNQPQHF. Written as DNA, the CDR3 is TGTGCCAGTAGCGGGACGGTGAATCAGCCCCAGCATTTT.

This clone occurred a few times. This chain joins TRBV19 and TRBJ1-1; D is perhaps TRBD1 (6 bases). The CDR3 is made up of 14 amino acids. The germline V gene has CDR1 LNHDA and CDR2 SQIVND (reference sequence). Trimming removed 7 bases at V and 0 bases at J, with 12 bases between. The CDR3 nucleotides are TGTGCCAGTACTCCGACAGGACTGAACACTGAAGCTTTCTTT. It yields the protein CASTPTGLNTEAFF.

The genes are TRBV19 and TRBJ1-5; weak D call: TRBD1 (5 bases). The CDR3 is 14 amino acids. The germline V gene has CDR1 LNHDA and CDR2 SQIVND (reference sequence). V shed 5 bases and J shed 3 bases, with 11 bases lying between them. The chain's CDR3 is CASSRGGVNQPQHF. The CDR3 nucleotides are TGTGCCAGTAGTCGCGGGGGGGTCAATCAGCCCCAGCATTTT.

This chain links TRBV11-2 with TRBJ2-7, with D maybe TRBD1 (6 bases). Germline lookup yields CDR1 SGHAT and CDR2 FQNNGV. V was clipped by 2 bases and J by 2 bases, with 13 bases between them. This CDR3 has 15 residues. CDR3 DNA sequence: TGTGCCAGCAGCTTAAACCGGGACACCACCTACGAGCAGTACTTC. It translates to CASSLNRDTTYEQYF.

This chain connects TRBV6-6 to TRBJ1-5; maybe TRBD1 (5 bases). This CDR3 has 13 residues. From germline, CDR1 is MNHNY and CDR2 SVGAGI (reference sequence). V lost 6 bases and J 5 bases, leaving 11 bases between the germline ends. The CDR3: CASSRQSHQPQHF. The CDR3 DNA follows: TGTGCCAGCAGCCGACAGAGCCATCAGCCCCAGCATTTT.

The genes are TRBV18 and TRBJ1-1; D might be TRBD1 (5 bases). Trimming removed 5 bases from V and 3 bases from J, with 10 bases in between. Germline V CDR1 and CDR2: KGHSH, LQKENI. This CDR3 spans 13 amino acids. Written as DNA, the CDR3 is TGTGCCAGCTCAGACACCAGGGACACTGAAGCTTTCTTT. Translation: CASSDTRDTEAFF.

CDR3 coding DNA: TGCGCCAGCAGCTTGGCCGGGTCCCGTGCTTCCTACGAGCAGTACTTC. This sequence encodes CASSLAGSRASYEQYF. V usage is TRBV5-1 and J usage is TRBJ2-7; unclear D gene. The CDR3 length is 16 residues. CDR1 and CDR2 from the germline V gene are SGHRS and YFSETQ. V shed 0 bases and J shed 1 base, with 14 bases lying between them.

The V and J genes are TRBV2 and TRBJ1-5; D unresolved. The CDR3 is 15 amino acids. Trimming took 6 bases from V and 6 from J, leaving 18 bases between them. From germline, CDR1 is SNHLY and CDR2 FYNNEI. The CDR3 DNA sequence: TGTGCCAGCAGCGCCCCGGTTGGGGTTGGTCAGCCCCAGCATTTT. It yields the protein CASSAPVGVGQPQHF.

The chain couples TRBV2 to TRBJ2-1; unclear D gene. Trimming shortened V by 0 bases and J by 7 bases, and 7 bases separated the two germline ends. Germline assignment: CDR1 SNHLY and CDR2 FYNNEI. The CDR3 length is 13 residues. The CDR3 DNA follows: TGTGCCAGCAGTGAAGCGCGCAGGAATGAGCAGTTCTTC. As protein: CASSEARRNEQFF.

The rearrangement joins TRBV7-2 to TRBJ2-7, with 7 bases lining up with TRBD1. The junction had 13 bases not matched to a gene; V was cut back by 5 bases and J by 0 bases. In germline, CDR1 is SGHTA, CDR2 FQGNSA. The CDR3 sequence is 17 residues long. CDR3 in DNA: TGTGCCAGCAGCATACCCCTACAGGGGATCTACTCCTACGAGCAGTACTTC. Protein sequence: CASSIPLQGIYSYEQYF.

A remark on this clone: Other DNA sequences within the sample encode an identical CDR3. V and J are TRBV18 and TRBJ2-5, with 8 bases lining up with TRBD1. The CDR3 has 13 residues. Germline V gene sequence: CDR1 KGHSH, CDR2 LQKENI. V lost 6 bases to trimming and J lost 4 bases; unmatched junction nucleotides: 4. The CDR3 coding sequence is TGTGCCAGCTCTCTCGACAGGGGAGAGACCCAGTACTTC. It is translated as CASSLDRGETQYF. The full variable domain, rest sourced from reference TRBV18 and TRBJ2-5, is NAGVMQNPRHLVRRRGQEARLRCSPMKGHSHVYWYRQLPEEGLKFMVYLQKENIIDESGMPKERFSAEFPKEGPSILRIQQVVRGDSAAYFCASSLDRGETQYFGPGTRLLVL.

The CDR3 sequence: CARQGPAEQYF. The CDR3, as DNA: TGTGCCCGACAGGGACCTGCCGAGCAGTACTTC. The V call is TRBV30, the J call TRBJ2-7; 7 nucleotides match TRBD1. From germline, CDR1 is GTSNPN and CDR2 SVGIG (reference sequence). V shed 8 bases and J 6 bases; nucleotides not matched to a gene: 7. The CDR3 extends over 11 amino acids. Complete variable domain (other parts from reference TRBV30 and TRBJ2-7): SQTIHQWPATLVQPVGSPLSLECTVEGTSNPNLYWYRQAAGRGLQLLFYSVGIGQISSEVPQNLSASRPQDRQFILSSKKLLLSDSGFYLCARQGPAEQYFGPGTRLTVT.

The CDR3 DNA sequence: TGTGCCAGCAGTTACGCGACAGGGAGTGGCTATGGCTACACCTTC. Its protein product is CASSYATGSGYGYTF. The V gene is TRBV6-6, the J gene TRBJ1-2; TRBD1 matches at 7 bases. Germline loops: CDR1 MNHNY, CDR2 SVGAGI (reference sequence). J gave up 4 bases and V 2 bases, and 7 bases lay outside the gene matches. The CDR3 contains 15 residues.

This chain connects TRBV5-4 to TRBJ2-3; D gene ambiguous. CDR3 length equals 15 residues. V lost 1 base and J lost 1, with 10 bases in between. Germline CDR1 SGHNT, CDR2 YYREEE (reference sequence). Written as DNA, the CDR3 is TGTGCCAGCAGCTTGAGACCCCGGGGCACAGATACGCAGTATTTT. It specifies CASSLRPRGTDTQYF.

The V gene is TRBV6-1, the J gene TRBJ2-3; D may be TRBD2 (5 bases). There are 14 residues in the CDR3. Germline V CDR1 and CDR2: MNHNS, SASEGT. The V gene lost 4 bases and the J gene lost 6 bases, with 14 bases spanning the gap. The CDR3 sequence: CASSGRLIADTQYF. CDR3 bases: TGTGCCAGCAGTGGTAGACTAATAGCCGATACGCAGTATTTT.

As DNA, the CDR3 is TGTGCCATCAGTGAGTCCTCTAAAAGCACAGATACGCAGTATTTT. Protein: CAISESSKSTDTQYF. The V and J genes are TRBV10-3 and TRBJ2-3; D call uncertain. The CDR3 is 15 amino acids. V was shortened by 0 bases and J by 0 bases, with 7 bases between the two germline ends. In germline, CDR1 is ENHRY, CDR2 SYGVKD.

The chain uses TRBV4-2 and TRBJ1-4; possibly TRBD1 for D (5 bases). Trimming removed 3 bases at V and 2 bases at J, with 7 bases between. The CDR3 extends over 14 amino acids. From germline, CDR1 is LGHNA and CDR2 YNFKEQ. As DNA, the CDR3 is TGTGCCAGCAGCCAGGGGGGGACTAATGAAAAACTGTTTTTT. As protein: CASSQGGTNEKLFF.

The CDR3 DNA follows: TGCGCCAGCAGCCCCGGACTAGCGGGGACCCAAGAGACCCAGTACTTC. This translates into CASSPGLAGTQETQYF. V usage is TRBV10-1 and J usage is TRBJ2-5; TRBD2 aligns across 12 bases. The CDR3 consists of 16 residues. From germline, CDR1 is WNHNN and CDR2 SYGVQD (reference sequence). J gave up 1 base and V 6 bases, and 6 bases lay outside the gene matches.

This clone was recorded once. The junction does not match germline at one end; this may be a read error. CDR3 DNA sequence: TGTGCCAGCAGTGACTCGGGCGAGGACAAAACTATCTTC. Translated, it gives CASSDSGEDKTIF. V usage is TRBV6-4 and J usage is TRBJ2-1; a weak D match, TRBD1 (5 bases). CDR3 length: 13 residues. CDR1 and CDR2 (germline): MRHNA, SNTAGT.

The count of this clone is one. This chain uses TRBV7-2 with TRBJ1-1; possible D gene TRBD1, 5 bases. Germline V gene data show CDR1 as SGHTA and CDR2 as FQGNSA. V was pared by 1 base and J by 1 base, with 10 bases between. CDR3 length: 15 residues. DNA for the CDR3: TGTGCCAGCAGCTTAGATCAGGGAACGAACACTGAAGCTTTCTTT. As protein: CASSLDQGTNTEAFF. Drawing the rest from reference TRBV7-2 and TRBJ1-1, the complete variable domain is GAGVSQSPSNKVTEKGKDVELRCDPISGHTALYWYRQSLGQGLEFLIYFQGNSAPDKSGLPSDRFSAERTGGSVSTLTIQRTQQEDSAVYLCASSLDQGTNTEAFFGQGTRLTVV.

The rearrangement uses TRBV5-1 and TRBJ2-3; TRBD1 is a possible D gene (6 bases). V was cut by 6 bases and J by 0 bases, with 14 bases left in between. CDR1 and CDR2 (germline): SGHRS, YFSETQ. The CDR3 has 15 amino acids. Here the CDR3 reads CASTNFGGSTDTQYF. The DNA of the CDR3 is TGCGCCAGCACAAACTTTGGGGGCAGCACAGATACGCAGTATTTT. The full variable domain, in which reference TRBV5-1 and TRBJ2-3 provide the parts outside the CDR3, is KAGVTQTPRYLIKTRGQQVTLSCSPISGHRSVSWYQQTPGQGLQFLFEYFSETQRNKGNFPGRFSGRQFSNSRSEMNVSTLELGDSALYLCASTNFGGSTDTQYFGPGTRLTVL.

The chain employs TRBV6-5 and TRBJ1-1; a possible D gene is TRBD1 (6 bases). CDR3 length equals 15 residues. Trimming shortened V by 0 bases and J by 0 bases, and 8 bases separated the two germline ends. Germline assignment: CDR1 MNHEY and CDR2 SVGAGI. CDR3 DNA sequence: TGTGCCAGCAGTTACTCAACAGGGATGAACACTGAAGCTTTCTTT. This codes for CASSYSTGMNTEAFF.

The chain's CDR3 is CASSLSGSQETQYF. The CDR3, as DNA: TGTGCCAGTTCTCTTAGCGGGAGTCAGGAGACCCAGTACTTC. The chain links TRBV19 to TRBJ2-5, with 9 bases identical to TRBD2. V shed 8 bases and J 5 bases; nucleotides not matched to a gene: 9. The CDR3 totals 14 residues. Germline V lookup: CDR1 LNHDA, CDR2 SQIVND (reference sequence).

With regard to this clone: At one end, the junction sequence differs from germline, possibly due to a read error. As DNA, the CDR3 is TGCGCCAGCAGCCAAGACGCAACTAATGGAAAACTGTTTTTT. Amino acids: CASSQDATNGKLFF. This chain links TRBV4-1 with TRBJ1-4; unclear D gene. Germline V gene data show CDR1 as MGHRA and CDR2 as YSYEKL. CDR3 length equals 14 residues.

The rearrangement joins TRBV28 to TRBJ2-7; weak D call: TRBD1 (6 bases). This CDR3 contains 15 residues. Trimming took 6 bases from V and 3 from J, leaving 18 bases between them. CDR1 is MDHEN and CDR2 is SYDVKM in the germline V gene. CDR3 sequence (DNA): TGTGCCAGCAGCACCAAGGGGGTCCGAAACTACGAGCAGTACTTC. Amino acids: CASSTKGVRNYEQYF.